The clone carrying this T cell receptor (beta chain) was detected once. Assay used: immunoSEQ multiplex PCR; TCRdb lists only in-frame clones, some missing. This sample has roughly 110,000 clones; 65% to 75% occur once, and the top ten carry 20% to 25%. The sample belongs to a study of shared clonotypes between healthy human individuals. CDR1 and CDR2 from the germline V gene are SGHVS and FQNEAQ. This CDR3 region has 12 residues. V was clipped by 2 bases and J by 10 bases, with 11 bases between them. Input material: memory CD8+ T cells sorted from blood. Regarding subset: CD45RO+ cells pooled with CCR7-negative TemRA cells. The chain couples TRBV7-8 to TRBJ2-5; weak D call: TRBD2 (6 bases). This receptor was obtained from a woman aged 25 to 45 in good health. CDR3 nucleotides: TGTGCCAGCAGCTTATTGTCCGGGGGCCAGTACTTC. It translates to CASSLLSGGQYF.